The 28 T cell receptor beta chains given below trace back to one sample, sequenced in a study of HIV-infected children after antiretroviral therapy interruption. A 3' RACE protocol on RNA, with unique molecular identifiers, produced the TCR library. TCRdb recomputed calls from the 3' RACE reads with MiXCR, one row per CDR3 protein. The sample includes about 89,000 distinct CDR3 sequences, less than 7% of them seen just once. Treatment indicated: PENTA 11 planned treatment interruption arm or continuous ART arm. Here the sequenced sample was CD45RA+ CD4+ T cells from PBMCs, pooled from several time points, taken from a donor given antiretroviral therapy, either interrupted or continuous. This sample's subset: naive CD4+ CD45RA+ CD45RO- T cells. The receptors were gathered from a pool of human donors with HIV.

This clonotype was counted many times. The chain recombines TRBV19 with TRBJ2-5, with 8 bases identical to TRBD2. The CDR3 runs 15 residues. V gave up 4 bases and J gave up 1 base; unmatched junction bases: 5. Germline CDR1 and CDR2: LNHDA and SQIVND (reference sequence). CDR3 protein: CASSKGLAGQETQYF. DNA for the CDR3: TGTGCCAGTAGTAAGGGTCTAGCGGGCCAAGAGACCCAGTACTTC. Combining the CDR3 with reference TRBV19 and TRBJ2-5 gives the whole variable domain DGGITQSPKYLFRKEGQNVTLSCEQNLNHDAMYWYRQDPGQGLRLIYYSQIVNDFQKGDIAEGYSVSREKKESFPLTVTSAQKNPTAFYLCASSKGLAGQETQYFGPGTRLLVL.

This clonotype appeared many times. The gene calls are TRBV29-1 and TRBJ2-5, with 10 bases that match TRBD2. V lost 0 bases to trimming and J lost 0 bases; unmatched junction nucleotides: 7. Germline assignment: CDR1 SQVTM and CDR2 ANQGSEA. This CDR3 contains 17 residues. The DNA for the CDR3 is TGCAGCGTTGAAGATGGAGCGGGGGGGGGATACCAAGAGACCCAGTACTTC. Translated, it gives CSVEDGAGGGYQETQYF.

This clonotype was recorded many times. The chain is built from TRBV6-2 or TRBV6-3 and TRBJ1-3, with D possibly being TRBD1 (5 bases). Germline V CDR1 and CDR2: MNHEY, SVGEGT. CDR3 length equals 15 residues. Trimming removed 5 bases at V and 0 bases at J, with 11 bases between. The chain's CDR3 is CASSDRRSSGNTIYF. The CDR3 DNA follows: TGTGCCAGCAGTGACAGACGGAGCTCTGGAAACACCATATATTTT.

As regards this clonotype: One base away lies a much larger clone, so this may be a sequencing read error. This chain uses TRBV2 with TRBJ2-1; no definite D call. Trimming removed 7 bases from V and 13 bases from J, with 26 bases in between. The CDR3 is made up of 15 amino acids. Germline CDR1 reads SNHLY; CDR2 reads FYNNEI. For the CDR3, the DNA is TGTGCCAGCACCCTGACCGGTAGAGTCTTGGAGACCCAGTTCTTC. Protein product: CASTLTGRVLETQFF. The entire variable domain, with the rest obtained from reference TRBV2 and TRBJ2-1, is as follows: EPEVTQTPSHQVTQMGQEVILRCVPISNHLYFYWYRQILGQKVEFLVSFYNNEISEKSEIFDDQFSVERPDGSNFTLKIRSTKLEDSAMYFCASTLTGRVLETQFFGPGTRLTVL.

Ten or more counts support this clonotype. This chain uses TRBV29-1 with TRBJ2-2; D gene uncertain. V was trimmed by 3 bases and J by 6 bases, leaving 14 bases between them. CDR3 size: 14 residues. CDR1 and CDR2 from the germline V gene are SQVTM and ANQGSEA. The CDR3 reads CSVEPRKGSGELFF. CDR3 nucleotide sequence: TGCAGCGTTGAGCCGCGAAAGGGCTCCGGGGAGCTGTTTTTT.

The rearrangement uses TRBV6-2 or TRBV6-3 and TRBJ2-2, with 8 bases that match TRBD2. CDR1 is MNHEY and CDR2 is SVGEGT in the germline V gene. The CDR3 contains 13 residues. With 8 bases clipped from V and 6 bases from J, the junction kept 5 bases outside the gene matches. CDR3 loop: CASGPRGAGELFF. The CDR3 region has the DNA TGTGCCAGCGGTCCGCGGGGGGCCGGGGAGCTGTTTTTT.

This clonotype was counted at least ten times. The chain carries TRBV2 and TRBJ2-5; weak D call: TRBD2 (6 bases). V was trimmed by 10 bases and J by 2 bases, leaving 17 bases between them. CDR3 length equals 14 residues. CDR1 SNHLY and CDR2 FYNNEI come from the germline V gene. For the CDR3, the DNA is TGTGCCAACCACGGGCTAGCGAGGCAAGAGACCCAGTACTTC. Translation: CANHGLARQETQYF.

The chain has TRBV18 and TRBJ1-4, with 9 nucleotides matching TRBD1. The CDR3 has 15 residues. CDR1 KGHSH and CDR2 LQKENI come from the germline V gene. The V segment lost 4 bases and the J segment 6 bases; nucleotides outside the gene matches: 6. CDR3 loop: CASSLETGGDEKLFF. CDR3 sequence (DNA): TGTGCCAGCTCACTGGAGACAGGGGGGGATGAAAAACTGTTTTTT.

V gene TRBV7-9 combines with J gene TRBJ2-7; D ambiguous. The CDR3 covers 14 residues. V lost 0 bases, J lost 7 bases, and 13 bases lay in between. Germline lookup yields CDR1 SEHNR and CDR2 FQNEAQ (reference sequence). The CDR3 DNA follows: TGTGCCAGCAGCTTAGCGAGGAGCACGATGGAGCAGTACTTC. This sequence encodes CASSLARSTMEQYF. Variable domain in full (rest from reference TRBV7-9 and TRBJ2-7): DTGVSQNPRHKITKRGQNVTFRCDPISEHNRLYWYRQTLGQGPEFLTYFQNEAQLEKSRLLSDRFSAERPKGSFSTLEIQRTEQGDSAMYLCASSLARSTMEQYFGPGTRLTVT.

Many counts were recorded for this clonotype. The chain employs TRBV19 and TRBJ1-5; 8 nucleotides agree with TRBD1. The CDR3 spans 17 residues. Germline V gene lookup returns CDR1 LNHDA and CDR2 SQIVND (reference sequence). The V gene end was trimmed by 1 base and the J gene end by 3 bases; junction bases not matched to a gene: 8. In DNA, the CDR3 is TGTGCCAGTAGTATAGGGCGACAGGGGATGATCAATCAGCCCCAGCATTTT. Protein sequence: CASSIGRQGMINQPQHF.

This clonotype was detected ten times or more. The chain is built from TRBV10-3 and TRBJ2-3; D gene uncertain. CDR1 ENHRY and CDR2 SYGVKD come from the germline V gene. Trimming took 11 bases from V and 4 from J, leaving 16 bases between them. CDR3 length equals 13 residues. Here the CDR3 DNA reads TGTGCCCTCCGGAAGGATGGGGCAGATACGCAGTATTTT. Translation gives CALRKDGADTQYF.

This clonotype was observed at least ten times. The chain couples TRBV7-2 to TRBJ1-5; 7 nucleotides align to TRBD1. CDR1 and CDR2 (germline): SGHTA, FQGNSA. CDR3 length: 15 residues. Trimming at V came to 3 bases and at J to 1 base, leaving 3 bases not matched to a gene. For the CDR3, the DNA is TGTGCCAGCAGCTTGGGGGACAGCAGCAATCAGCCCCAGCATTTT. Its translation: CASSLGDSSNQPQHF.

This clonotype was detected ten times or more. The chain is built from TRBV18 and TRBJ2-3; tentatively, D is TRBD1 (5 bases). There are 16 residues in the CDR3. V gave up 3 bases and J gave up 0 bases, with 13 bases separating them. Germline V gene lookup returns CDR1 KGHSH and CDR2 LQKENI. CDR3 nucleotide sequence: TGTGCCAGCTCACCTCGACAGCGACAAAGCACAGATACGCAGTATTTT. Protein sequence: CASSPRQRQSTDTQYF.

This clonotype showed up many times. In DNA, the CDR3 is TGTGCCAGCAGCCGCCTTCGAGGAGGGAACGAGCAGTACTTC. It yields the protein CASSRLRGGNEQYF. The gene calls are TRBV7-1 and TRBJ2-7; weak D call: TRBD2 (6 bases). TRBV7-1 qualifies as an ORF whose function is uncertain. CDR3 size: 14 residues. The V end was cut by 5 bases, the J end by 5 bases, with 16 bases between.

At least ten counts were recorded for this clonotype. The V gene is TRBV12-3 or TRBV12-4, the J gene TRBJ2-5, with D maybe TRBD1 (5 bases). The CDR3 is made up of 11 amino acids. The V end lost 4 bases, the J end lost 5 bases, and 5 bases lay between the germline ends. The CDR3 loop is CASSYRETQYF. The DNA for the CDR3 is TGTGCCAGCAGTTACAGGGAGACCCAGTACTTC.

This clonotype came up many times. The V and J genes are TRBV20-1 and TRBJ2-7; maybe TRBD1 (6 bases). V was pared by 5 bases and J by 3 bases, with 17 bases between. This CDR3 comprises 14 residues. In germline, CDR1 is DFQATT, CDR2 SNEGSKA (reference sequence). CDR3 amino acids: CSAPPPGQLYEQYF. In DNA, the CDR3 is TGCAGTGCTCCCCCACCGGGACAACTCTACGAGCAGTACTTC.

This rearrangement joins TRBV28 to TRBJ2-6, with 9 bases matching TRBD2. Germline trimming cut 6 bases from V and 0 bases from J; bases unmatched to any gene: 9. The CDR3 is 18 amino acids. Germline V lookup: CDR1 MDHEN, CDR2 SYDVKM. The CDR3 sequence is CASSQLLAGTSGANVLTF. The CDR3 bases are TGTGCCAGCAGCCAATTACTAGCGGGTACCTCTGGGGCCAACGTCCTGACTTTC.

This clonotype was seen at least ten times. This rearrangement joins TRBV20-1 to TRBJ2-3, with TRBD2 identical over 11 bases. Germline CDR1 and CDR2: DFQATT and SNEGSKA (reference sequence). CDR3 length: 13 amino acids. The V segment lost 3 bases and the J segment 6 bases; nucleotides outside the gene matches: 2. CDR3: CSASSGGADTQYF. The CDR3 DNA follows: TGCAGTGCTAGTAGCGGGGGGGCGGATACGCAGTATTTT.

This chain uses TRBV3-1 with TRBJ1-1; no clear D gene. There are 16 residues in the CDR3. From germline, CDR1 is LGHDT and CDR2 YNNKEL (reference sequence). Trimming left V 4 bases short and J 4 bases short, with 19 bases between. The CDR3 coding sequence is TGTGCCAGCAGCCGGTTGCAGGCCCGAGGAAGCACTGAAGCTTTCTTT. It translates to CASSRLQARGSTEAFF.

This clonotype appeared many times. The rearrangement links TRBV12-3 or TRBV12-4 to TRBJ1-2; 9 nucleotides align to TRBD1. This CDR3 is built from 14 residues. Germline trimming cut 6 bases from V and 7 bases from J; bases unmatched to any gene: 9. The CDR3 DNA reads TGTGCCAGCAGAGCACAGGGGGCCCGCGGTGGCTACACCTTC. Translation gives CASRAQGARGGYTF.

In its sample, this clonotype was seen many times. The chain links TRBV12-3 or TRBV12-4 to TRBJ2-6; D uncertain. Trimming removed 8 bases at V and 0 bases at J, with 8 bases between. CDR3 size: 14 residues. The DNA of the CDR3 is TGTGCCAGCGGGTGGCGCTCTGGGGCCAACGTCCTGACTTTC. Protein: CASGWRSGANVLTF.

This clonotype has a count of ten or more. The chain recombines TRBV20-1 with TRBJ2-7; D ambiguous. V gave up 2 bases and J gave up 0 bases, with 14 bases separating them. The CDR3 sequence is 15 residues long. Per germline, CDR1 DFQATT and CDR2 SNEGSKA (reference sequence). The CDR3 DNA is TGCAGTGCTAGATTCCCGAGTCCTAGCTCCTACGAGCAGTACTTC. The encoded protein is CSARFPSPSSYEQYF.

This clonotype was seen repeatedly, ten times or more. The genes are TRBV7-2 and TRBJ2-5; perhaps TRBD2 as D (7 bases). This CDR3 contains 15 residues. Germline V gene sequence: CDR1 SGHTA, CDR2 FQGNSA. V gave up 5 bases and J gave up 5 bases, with 18 bases separating them. CDR3 sequence: CASSPTGGLTETQYF. The CDR3 DNA reads as TGTGCCAGCAGCCCGACGGGGGGCCTAACTGAGACCCAGTACTTC.

This clonotype was counted ten times or more. The chain links TRBV11-1 to TRBJ2-7; 9 bases are a match to TRBD2. Germline CDR1 is SGHAT and CDR2 is FQDESV (reference sequence). V lost 4 bases and J lost 2; bases outside the gene matches: 6. The CDR3 sequence is 15 residues long. The CDR3 DNA sequence: TGTGCCAGCAGCTCCCTAGCGGGGCTTGCCTACGAGCAGTACTTC. Amino acid sequence: CASSSLAGLAYEQYF.

This clonotype showed up many times. The chain has TRBV7-2 and TRBJ2-2; TRBD2 aligns across 10 bases. V lost 7 bases to trimming and J lost 5 bases; unmatched junction nucleotides: 19. This CDR3 spans 19 amino acids. Germline V gene sequence: CDR1 SGHTA, CDR2 FQGNSA. The CDR3 sequence: CASTHVGASGGGKTGELFF. The CDR3 DNA reads as TGTGCCAGCACCCACGTTGGGGCTAGCGGGGGTGGTAAAACCGGGGAGCTGTTTTTT.

J is TRBJ2-7 and V is TRBV12-3 or TRBV12-4; TRBD1 is a possible D gene (5 bases). The V end lost 4 bases, the J end lost 3 bases, and 13 bases lay between the germline ends. The CDR3 extends over 14 amino acids. CDR3 sequence (DNA): TGTGCCAGCAGTTCCAGGGTAAGGTACTACGAGCAGTACTTC. This gives the protein CASSSRVRYYEQYF.

Relative to its sample, this clonotype is medium-sized. In DNA, the CDR3 is TGCAGCGTTGAAGATCGCACAGGGTATGGCTACACCTTC. Amino acid sequence: CSVEDRTGYGYTF. V usage is TRBV29-1 and J usage is TRBJ1-2, with D possibly matching TRBD1 (6 bases). Per the germline V gene, CDR1 is SQVTM and CDR2 is ANQGSEA. Trimming cost V 0 bases and J 5 bases, with 10 bases left between them. The length of the CDR3 is 13 residues.

This clonotype has at least ten counts. The DNA of the CDR3 is TGCGCCAGCAGCCCCGGGACAGGGAGGATGAACACTGAAGCTTTCTTT. Its protein product is CASSPGTGRMNTEAFF. The chain is built from TRBV5-1 and TRBJ1-1; 9 nucleotides line up with TRBD1. CDR3 length: 16 residues. Germline CDR1 and CDR2: SGHRS and YFSETQ. The trim removed 4 bases at V and 0 bases at J, leaving 7 bases unmatched.